This T cell receptor beta chain was captured by sequencing in a study of shared clonotypes between healthy human individuals. V lost 2 bases, J lost 2 bases, and 15 bases lay in between. There are 16 residues in the CDR3. Germline values: CDR1 SGHAT, CDR2 FQNNGV. Sequencing used immunoSEQ multiplex PCR; TCRdb keeps in-frame clones, though not all of them. The sample comprises hundreds of thousands of clones, about 96% of which are singletons, and about 0.12% rests with the top ten. It was CD45RO-negative cells, positively selected for CCR7, that made up naive CD8 cells, with terminally differentiated effector memory CD45RA+ cells excluded.

The source is a woman aged 25-40 years in good health. This chain uses TRBV11-2 with TRBJ2-5; a weak D match, TRBD2 (6 bases). The sample taken for sequencing was naive CD8+ T cells sorted from blood. CDR3 bases: TGTGCCAGCAGCTTAATGTTAATAGCGGAACAAGAGACCCAGTACTTC. As protein: CASSLMLIAEQETQYF.